This paragraph covers one TCR beta chain sequence. This record belongs to a study of T cell changes during pregnancy in multiple sclerosis. Measured with immunoSEQ multiplex PCR; TCRdb has only the in-frame clones, and not every one. The sample includes approximately 70,000 clones, 90% to 95% of them seen just once. The CDR3 is 13 amino acids. The V end was cut by 4 bases, the J end by 1 base, with 6 bases between. The V gene's germline CDR1 is ENHRY and CDR2 SYGVKD. This receptor was obtained from a female donor in good health, enrolled as a control in a pregnancy study. The sample here was peripheral blood, taken in the second trimester of pregnancy. The V and J genes are TRBV10-3 and TRBJ2-3; perhaps TRBD2 as D (5 bases). CDR3 residues: CAISAEGTDTQYF. For the CDR3, the DNA is TGTGCCATCAGTGCGGAGGGCACAGATACGCAGTATTTT.